This T cell receptor beta chain is from a study of metastatic and nonmetastatic thyroid tumors. Study background: Repertoires from blood and tumor or nodule tissue of malignant and benign thyroid patients were compared. Whole-study results and caveats: Relative to benign nodules, malignant thyroid tumors were reportedly characterized by significantly elevated TCR beta diversity in blood and tumor.

TCRdb re-called the PCR reads with MiXCR. The sample has 30,000 to 40,000 clones; under 40% are singletons. From germline, CDR1 is SGHVS and CDR2 FNYEAQ. V shed 1 base and J shed 2 bases, with 7 bases lying between them. The CDR3 extends over 14 amino acids. No treatment of any kind had been given to any patient before thyroid surgery. This clone has more than one count but fewer than ten. Antigen: not known. The chain recombines TRBV7-6 with TRBJ2-3; D ambiguous. Sequences were obtained from tumor tissue. The sequence derives from a female donor with papillary thyroid cancer or a benign thyroid nodule (not recorded which). Some clones in this sample may be carry-over from other donors' samples. The CDR3 region has the DNA TGTGCCAGCAGCTTAGGGCCTACCACAGATACGCAGTATTTT. It codes for CASSLGPTTDTQYF.